This T cell receptor (beta chain) was retrieved from a study of T cells expressing NK-cell markers. Regarding the study as a whole: The study found dominant NKG2C+ clonotypes at about 1.0-7.0% of CD8+ T cells in six donors. Leadership of the CD3+CD56-NKG2C+ fraction also belonged to these clonotypes in four donors.

Synthesis of TCR beta cDNA relied on 5'RACE template switching carrying UMIs. With the 5' RACE reads reprocessed, TCRdb shows one record per CDR3 protein and no DNA. The specimen's table records some 450,000 distinct CDR3 sequences. In the case of this clonotype: What it recognizes is unknown.

The CDR3 sequence is 13 residues long. Germline lookup yields CDR1 MDHEN and CDR2 SYDVKM. This sequence was found in a woman aged 18-69 years in good health. The V call is TRBV28, the J call TRBJ1-1; TCRdb's D gene call, TRBD1, goes unchecked for lack of DNA. Sequenced sample: blood T cells: a sorted CD56 or NKG2C T cell subset, CD4+ or CD8+ T cells, or bulk PBMC T cells (not recorded which). The CDR3 loop is CASSLYQGAEAFF.